A single sample gave rise to the 24 T cell receptor beta chains below, sequenced in a study of beta chain features in type 1 diabetes. Study-level points and caveats: TCRB CDR3s were moderately but significantly shorter in Type 1 diabetes patients in all four CD4+ subsets.

Their antigen targets remain unknown. Expressed TCRB transcripts got sequenced, as all isolated RNA was reverse transcribed. Sequencing was performed with immunoSEQ multiplex PCR; in TCRdb, only in-frame clones are kept and a portion is missing. Of about 650,000 clones in the sample, roughly 12% were seen once. Sequencing was carried out using naive CD4+ T cells from blood. The receptors shown here come from a man aged 30 to 39 with type 1 diabetes.

This clone has more than one count but fewer than ten. The chain recombines TRBV7-6 with TRBJ2-7; 11 bases line up with TRBD1. This CDR3 spans 16 amino acids. The germline V gene has CDR1 SGHVS and CDR2 FNYEAQ. The V segment lost 0 bases and the J segment 3 bases; nucleotides outside the gene matches: 4. The CDR3 sequence is CASSLAVGQGGYEQYF. CDR3 sequence (DNA): TGTGCCAGCAGCTTAGCAGTGGGACAGGGGGGCTACGAGCAGTACTTC.

This clone has a handful of counts. Written as DNA, the CDR3 is TGCAGCGTTGGGTGGATGGGACGGTTGAACACTGAAGCTTTCTTT. Its translation: CSVGWMGRLNTEAFF. V usage is TRBV29-1 and J usage is TRBJ1-1, with a tentative D call TRBD1 (5 bases). The CDR3 has 15 residues. CDR1 and CDR2 from the germline V gene are SQVTM and ANQGSEA. The ends were cut back, 4 bases at V and 0 bases at J, with 15 bases in the middle.

The gene calls are TRBV10-3 and TRBJ1-2; TRBD1 might be the D (5 bases). This CDR3 region has 15 residues. Trimming took off 3 bases at V and 1 base at J, with 12 bases between the two ends. CDR1 is ENHRY and CDR2 is SYGVKD in the germline V gene. The CDR3 sequence is CAISDSPTVNYGYTF. In nucleotides, the CDR3 is TGTGCCATCAGTGATTCCCCGACAGTTAACTATGGCTACACCTTC.

The sample holds a few counts of this clone. The chain is built from TRBV9 and TRBJ1-2; possible D gene TRBD1, 5 bases. The CDR3 contains 11 residues. V lost 2 bases to trimming and J lost 14 bases, with 13 bases between them. In germline, CDR1 is SGDLS, CDR2 YYNGEE. This CDR3 is CASSVFGAPTF. The CDR3 bases are TGTGCCAGCAGCGTTTTCGGGGCCCCAACCTTC.

This clone has more than one count but fewer than ten. The V and J genes are TRBV30 and TRBJ2-6; no clear D gene. This CDR3 spans 15 amino acids. V was clipped by 3 bases and J by 2 bases, with 11 bases between them. Germline loops: CDR1 GTSNPN, CDR2 SVGIG (reference sequence). In DNA, the CDR3 is TGTGCCTGGAGAGGAGACATCACTGGGGCCAACGTCCTGACTTTC. Translation: CAWRGDITGANVLTF.

This clone was seen a few times. This chain links TRBV6-6 with TRBJ1-4; D might be TRBD1 (5 bases). There are 14 residues in the CDR3. V gave up 7 bases and J gave up 3 bases, with 12 bases separating them. Germline values: CDR1 MNHNY, CDR2 SVGAGI (reference sequence). CDR3 sequence (DNA): TGTGCCAGCACCCTCGGGGCTTCTAATGAAAAACTGTTTTTT. Translation gives CASTLGASNEKLFF.

The rearrangement uses TRBV28 and TRBJ2-3; the D call may be TRBD1 or TRBD2 (6 bases each). Germline V gene lookup returns CDR1 MDHEN and CDR2 SYDVKM. V lost 5 bases and J 8 bases, leaving 20 bases between the germline ends. The length of the CDR3 is 15 residues. CDR3 nucleotides: TGTGCCAGCAGTCCCCCCGGGGGCGGGCGGGCTACGCAGTATTTT. Amino acids: CASSPPGGGRATQYF.

This clone was observed a few times. The chain joins TRBV7-2 to TRBJ2-5; D tentatively reads TRBD1 or TRBD2 (6 bases each). The ends were cut back, 2 bases at V and 2 bases at J, with 12 bases in the middle. The CDR3 is 15 residues long. Per the germline V gene, CDR1 is SGHTA and CDR2 is FQGNSA. The CDR3 reads CASSLRRGPQETQYF. The CDR3 DNA follows: TGTGCCAGCAGCTTAAGACGGGGGCCGCAAGAGACCCAGTACTTC.

This clone was seen a few times. The V call is TRBV29-1, the J call TRBJ1-4; D unclear. The CDR3 runs 13 residues. V was trimmed by 4 bases and J by 7 bases, leaving 13 bases between them. Germline CDR1 reads SQVTM; CDR2 reads ANQGSEA. The CDR3 spells CSVGTGRVEKLFF. The CDR3 region has the DNA TGCAGCGTTGGGACGGGGAGGGTTGAAAAACTGTTTTTT.

This clone was counted between two and nine times. The rearrangement links TRBV7-9 to TRBJ2-1; 7 bases are a match to TRBD2. The CDR3 extends over 15 amino acids. The V and J ends lost 1 base and 7 bases, in that order; junction bases with no gene match: 7. Germline V lookup: CDR1 SEHNR, CDR2 FQNEAQ (reference sequence). The CDR3 protein is CASSLGAQRGNEQFF. The CDR3 DNA reads as TGTGCCAGCAGCTTAGGTGCACAGCGGGGTAATGAGCAGTTCTTC.

This clone was counted between two and nine times. J is TRBJ2-3 and V is TRBV28; no definite D call. Germline assignment: CDR1 MDHEN and CDR2 SYDVKM. Trimming removed 6 bases at V and 4 bases at J, with 8 bases between. CDR3 length: 12 amino acids. CDR3 sequence: CASSGSSDTQYF. CDR3 in DNA: TGTGCCAGCAGCGGTAGTTCAGATACGCAGTATTTT.

This clone was observed a few times. V usage is TRBV25-1 and J usage is TRBJ1-1; D might be TRBD1 (6 bases). Germline assignment: CDR1 MGHDK and CDR2 SYGVNS. Between the trimmed V and J ends, which lost 6 bases and 8 bases, there was a span of 13 bases. CDR3 length equals 12 residues. CDR3 protein: CASSWGAGEAFF. CDR3 nucleotides: TGTGCCAGCAGCTGGGGGGCTGGAGAAGCTTTCTTT.

This clone showed up just a few times. This sequence joins TRBV2 and TRBJ1-3, with D unresolved. V lost 6 bases and J 0 bases, leaving 9 bases between the germline ends. Germline V gives CDR1 SNHLY, CDR2 FYNNEI. The CDR3 loop spans 14 amino acids. The CDR3 nucleotides are TGTGCCAGCAGGCCGCAGCCCTCTGGAAACACCATATATTTT. Residues: CASRPQPSGNTIYF.

This clone was picked up a small number of times. This chain connects TRBV4-3 to TRBJ2-2, with TRBD2 as a possible D gene (6 bases). This CDR3 comprises 15 residues. Germline-derived CDR1 and CDR2 are LGHNA and YSLEER. V was shortened by 10 bases and J by 3 bases, with 18 bases between the two germline ends. The CDR3 is CATQWQWGDTGELFF. The CDR3 DNA follows: TGCGCCACCCAATGGCAATGGGGGGACACCGGGGAGCTGTTTTTT.

The chain uses TRBV15 and TRBJ2-1; D might be TRBD2 (5 bases). Deletions cut 2 bases from V and 7 bases from J, with 15 bases between. The CDR3 runs to 15 residues. Germline lookup yields CDR1 LNHNV and CDR2 YYDKDF (reference sequence). The CDR3 is CATSRPPGGGNEQFF. The DNA for the CDR3 is TGTGCCACCAGCAGACCCCCCGGAGGTGGAAATGAGCAGTTCTTC.

The chain employs TRBV28 and TRBJ1-5; D perhaps matches TRBD1 (5 bases). The CDR3 has 15 amino acids. V lost 2 bases to trimming and J lost 4 bases, with 12 bases between them. The V gene's germline CDR1 is MDHEN and CDR2 SYDVKM. The DNA for the CDR3 is TGTGCCAGCAGTTTACCCGCGGCAGGGAATCAGCCCCAGCATTTT. It codes for CASSLPAAGNQPQHF. Using reference TRBV28 and TRBJ1-5 for the parts outside the CDR3, the full variable domain is DVKVTQSSRYLVKRTGEKVFLECVQDMDHENMFWYRQDPGLGLRLIYFSYDVKMKEKGDIPEGYSVSREKKERFSLILESASTNQTSMYLCASSLPAAGNQPQHFGDGTRLSIL.

The chain combines TRBV28 with TRBJ1-2, with TRBD1 matching over 11 bases. The J segment lost 4 bases and the V segment lost 5 bases, leaving 6 bases of the junction unmatched. Germline V gene sequence: CDR1 MDHEN, CDR2 SYDVKM. This CDR3 is 15 amino acids long. For the CDR3, the DNA is TGTGCCAGCAGTGTCCGGGACAGGGGGGCCTATGGCTACACCTTC. Translation: CASSVRDRGAYGYTF.

This clone showed up just a few times. This chain connects TRBV7-2 to TRBJ1-5; 11 bases match TRBD1. The CDR3 is 16 amino acids. V lost 5 bases to trimming and J lost 6 bases; unmatched junction nucleotides: 9. In germline, CDR1 is SGHTA, CDR2 FQGNSA. The CDR3 DNA reads TGTGCCAGCAGCGTCCAAGGACAGGGGGCGAGTCAGCCCCAGCATTTT. This encodes CASSVQGQGASQPQHF.

This clone was detected only a few times. The gene calls are TRBV4-3 and TRBJ1-2, with 9 bases matching TRBD1. The V and J ends lost 0 bases and 5 bases, in that order; junction bases with no gene match: 4. The CDR3 runs to 15 residues. Germline V gene sequence: CDR1 LGHNA, CDR2 YSLEER. As DNA, the CDR3 is TGCGCCAGCAGCCAAGAAGGGACAGGGACTTATGGCTACACCTTC. Its protein product is CASSQEGTGTYGYTF.

The chain combines TRBV18 with TRBJ1-1; weak D call: TRBD1 (5 bases). Germline lookup yields CDR1 KGHSH and CDR2 LQKENI. V gave up 1 base and J gave up 4 bases, with 10 bases separating them. The CDR3 extends over 14 amino acids. The CDR3 nucleotides read TGTGCCAGCTCACCACAGGGGCTGGGCACTGAAGCTTTCTTT. As protein: CASSPQGLGTEAFF.

The chain links TRBV27 to TRBJ2-5, with TRBD2 as a possible D gene (6 bases). Between the trimmed V and J ends, which lost 3 bases and 3 bases, there was a span of 8 bases. Germline CDR1 is MNHEY and CDR2 is SMNVEV (reference sequence). The CDR3 has 13 amino acids. CDR3 bases: TGTGCCAGCAGTTTCGGGAGCGAAGAGACCCAGTACTTC. This translates into CASSFGSEETQYF.

This clone was seen a handful of times. This chain uses TRBV30 with TRBJ1-2; D is ambiguous. This CDR3 is 16 amino acids long. V was trimmed by 7 bases and J by 2 bases, leaving 23 bases between them. Germline CDR1 reads GTSNPN; CDR2 reads SVGIG (reference sequence). The CDR3 region has the DNA TGTGCCTCCAAAGGAGGTCCAGCCGGTGCGAACTATGGCTACACCTTC. Amino acids: CASKGGPAGANYGYTF.

V is TRBV11-3 and J is TRBJ2-7, with no clear D. Germline CDR1 and CDR2: SGHNT and YENEEA. Trimming left V 5 bases short and J 7 bases short, with 9 bases between. The CDR3 has 11 amino acids. The CDR3 nucleotides are TGTGCCAGCAGCCTCCAGATTGAGCAGTACTTC. Translating it yields CASSLQIEQYF.

This clone appeared a few times. The CDR3 region is CASSWTGNTEAFF. CDR3 nucleotides: TGTGCCAGCAGTTGGACAGGGAACACTGAAGCTTTCTTT. The chain has TRBV13 and TRBJ1-1; 7 positions agree with TRBD1. The CDR3 is made up of 13 amino acids. From germline, CDR1 is PRHDT and CDR2 FYEKMQ (reference sequence). V was clipped by 6 bases and J by 1 base; unmatched bases: 2.